The rows below give T cell receptor beta chains drawn from one sample of a study of cytomegalovirus exposure and HLA in healthy donors. Produced via immunoSEQ multiplex PCR; TCRdb's table is partial and in-frame only. Among 130,000 or so clones listed, about four fifths were seen once. The sequenced sample consisted of PBMCs. The receptors derive from a man aged 30 to 45 in good health and CMV-seronegative. The CDR3 runs from the conserved cysteine through the conserved F or W. The order of the fields is clone size, D gene, J gene, V gene, CDR3 DNA, CDR3 protein. A D gene is named only where the DNA matches it firmly. Part of the rows lack a size; the others show once, few, many or a class for expanded clones.

. . TRBJ2-1 TRBV5-1 TGCGCCAGCAGCTTGGATGCCAGACATACGAACAATGAGCAGTTCTTC CASSLDARHTNNEQFF
. . TRBJ1-5 TRBV2 TGTGCCAGCACCCTTGACAGGAATAGCAATCAGCCCCAGCATTTT CASTLDRNSNQPQHF
. TRBD1 TRBJ2-5 TRBV5-1 TGCGCCAGCAGCTTGGTTGGACAGGCGGAGACCCAGTACTTC CASSLVGQAETQYF
. TRBD1 TRBJ1-2 TRBV5-1 TGCGCCAGCAGCCTACAGGGGAACTATGGCTACACCTTC CASSLQGNYGYTF
. TRBD1 TRBJ1-1 TRBV18 TGTGCCAGCTCGCCCGGGACAGGGGACACTGAAGCTTTCTTT CASSPGTGDTEAFF
. TRBD2 TRBJ2-3 TRBV6-1 TGTGCCAGCAGTGCGACCGGGACTAGCGAGCGTACGCAGTATTTT CASSATGTSERTQYF
once . TRBJ2-1 TRBV9 TGTGCCAGCAGCGTCACTCAATACAATGAGCAGTTCTTC CASSVTQYNEQFF
once . TRBJ2-1 TRBV4-1 TGCGCCAGCAGCCAAGATGAGGGTTCGGATGAGCAGTTCTTC CASSQDEGSDEQFF
few . TRBJ2-1 TRBV6-4 TGTGCCAGCAGCAGGGACTTCTACAATGAGCAGTTCTTC CASSRDFYNEQFF
once TRBD2 TRBJ2-1 TRBV5-6 TGTGCCAGCAGCTTTGCGGGGGAGGGCCGGGACAATGAGCAGTTCTTC CASSFAGEGRDNEQFF
few TRBD1 TRBJ2-7 TRBV6-1 TGTGCCAGCACAGGGACAGTAGGGAGCTACGAGCAGTACTTC CASTGTVGSYEQYF
. TRBD1 TRBJ1-1 TRBV7-6 TGTGCCAGCAGCCCAAACAGGGGTACTGAAGCTTTCTTT CASSPNRGTEAFF
. . TRBJ1-1 TRBV7-2 TGTGCCAGCAGCTTAGCCCAGCGGGGGAGAGCTTTCTTT CASSLAQRGRAFF
. TRBD1 TRBJ2-5 TRBV2 TGTGCCACCGGAATGACAGGGGGCCAAGAGACCCAGTACTTC CATGMTGGQETQYF
. TRBD2 TRBJ2-5 TRBV29-1 TGCAGCCTGATTACTAGCGTATTAACGGAGACCCAGTACTTC CSLITSVLTETQYF
. . TRBJ1-1 TRBV29-1 TGCAGCGTTCTTTTTGAGGGCACTGAAGCTTTCTTT CSVLFEGTEAFF
. TRBD1 TRBJ2-5 TRBV18 TGTGCCAGCTCACCCGGACAGGGAGTGACCCAGTACTTC CASSPGQGVTQYF
. TRBD1 TRBJ1-2 TRBV7-2 TGTGCCAGCATCATTCACAGGGGGGACTATGGCTACACCTTC CASIIHRGDYGYTF
. . TRBJ2-4 TRBV15 TGTGCCACCAGCAGAGAACAGCCAGCCGCCCTAGCCAAAAACATTCAGTACTTC CATSREQPAALAKNIQYF
. TRBD2 TRBJ2-5 TRBV5-4 TGTGCCAGCAGCGATGGACTAGCGGGCGCCGCCTTAGAGACCCAGTACTTC CASSDGLAGAALETQYF
. . TRBJ2-1 TRBV5-6 TGTGCCAGCAGCTTGACAGGGACCGTCTACAATGAGCAGTTCTTC CASSLTGTVYNEQFF
. . TRBJ2-7 TRBV19 TGTGCCAGTATGGTATCGGTTTACGAGCAGTACTTC CASMVSVYEQYF
few TRBD1 TRBJ1-2 TRBV7-8 TGTGCCAGCAGCTCGGGGACAGGGTACAACTATGGCTACACCTTC CASSSGTGYNYGYTF
. TRBD1 TRBJ1-5 TRBV7-8 TGTGCCAGCAGCCAAAGGGACAGCGCCTATAGCAATCAGCCCCAGCATTTT CASSQRDSAYSNQPQHF
. . TRBJ1-2 TRBV28 TGTGCCAGTTTACAATCGGGGTCGGGTGGCTACACCTTC CASLQSGSGGYTF
. TRBD1 TRBJ2-3 TRBV6-1 TGTGCCAGCAGGGTACAGGGGGCGAATACAGATACGCAGTATTTT CASRVQGANTDTQYF
few TRBD2 TRBJ2-1 TRBV4-1 TGCGCCAGCAGCCAAGATCCTAGCGGGAGGTACAATGAGCAGTTCTTC CASSQDPSGRYNEQFF
. . TRBJ2-3 TRBV6-4 TGTGCCAGCAGTGACTACCGGGAAGCCAGGGGAGATACGCAGTATTTT CASSDYREARGDTQYF
. . TRBJ1-2 TRBV2 TGTGCCAGCAGAGTCGCCGGGTCTGGCTACACCTTC CASRVAGSGYTF
. . TRBJ1-2 TRBV7-2 TGTGCCAGCAGCTGGGCCGCAAGCTATGGCTACACCTTC CASSWAASYGYTF
. TRBD1 TRBJ1-1 TRBV4-1 TGCGCCAGCAGCCCGTCAGGGACAGGGTATCAGGGCACTGAAGCTTTCTTT CASSPSGTGYQGTEAFF
once . TRBJ1-2 TRBV6-5 TGTGCCAGCAGGGAAGGGACATTGGACTATGGCTACACCTTC CASREGTLDYGYTF
once . TRBJ2-1 TRBV4-2 TGTGCCAGCAGCCAAGATGGTACTAGCTCCTACAATGAGCAGTTCTTC CASSQDGTSSYNEQFF
. . TRBJ2-7 TRBV18 TGTGCCAGCTCACCACCGGCCTCCTACGAGCAGTACTTC CASSPPASYEQYF
. . TRBJ2-1 TRBV6-5 TGTGCCAGCAGTTACGTCAACCAGGGCTCCTACAATGAGCAGTTCTTC CASSYVNQGSYNEQFF
. . TRBJ1-1 TRBV5-6 TGTGCCAGCAGCTTAGGGAGCACTGAAGCTTTCTTT CASSLGSTEAFF
. TRBD2 TRBJ2-1 TRBV10-2 TGCGCCAGCAGTGAGTACCGGGCGGGAGAGGCATCACAGTTCTTC CASSEYRAGEASQFF
. TRBD1 TRBJ2-3 TRBV19 TGTGCCAGTAGTGCGCCGGGACAGGGGGTAGATACGCAGTATTTT CASSAPGQGVDTQYF
. TRBD1 TRBJ2-1 TRBV29-1 TGCAGCGTGACGGGACAGGGACTCAATGAGCAGTTCTTC CSVTGQGLNEQFF
. TRBD1 TRBJ1-2 TRBV7-2 TGTGCCAGCAGCGCGGACAGGGGGCTCTATGGCTACACCTTC CASSADRGLYGYTF